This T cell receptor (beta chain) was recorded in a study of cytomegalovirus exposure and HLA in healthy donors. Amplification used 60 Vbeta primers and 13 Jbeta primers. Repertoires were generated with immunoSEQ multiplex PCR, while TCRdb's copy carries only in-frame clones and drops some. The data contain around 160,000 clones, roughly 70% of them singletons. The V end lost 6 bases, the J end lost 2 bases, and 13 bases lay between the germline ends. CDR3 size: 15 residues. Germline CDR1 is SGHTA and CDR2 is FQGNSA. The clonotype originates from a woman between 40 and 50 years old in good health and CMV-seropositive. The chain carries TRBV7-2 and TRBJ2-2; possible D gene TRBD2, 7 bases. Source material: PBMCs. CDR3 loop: CASRKGGGNTGELFF. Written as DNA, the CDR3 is TGTGCCAGCAGGAAGGGAGGGGGAAACACCGGGGAGCTGTTTTTT.